This TCR beta chain was sequenced in a study of early T cells in non-severe SARS-CoV-2 infection. Study-wide context: It was bulk RNA from unsorted whole blood that was sequenced, and the chains were unpaired. General observations from the study: CD4 and private specificities were missed by VDJdb matching, which favored anti-spike CD8 responses.

With regard to this clonotype: No antigen is known for it.

Separate cDNA molecules each had unique molecular identifiers attached to them. TCRdb recomputed calls from the 5' RACE reads with MiXCR, one row per CDR3 protein. The sample has under 70,000 distinct CDR3 sequences, around 4.6% seen once; the top ten hold just under 5%. The specimen sequenced was whole blood. This sequence was found in an adult who was a healthcare worker with PCR-confirmed SARS-CoV-2 infection or an uninfected control (not recorded which).

The CDR3 protein is CASRLESTYEQYF. In DNA, the CDR3 is TGTGCCAGCAGGCTGGAGAGCACCTACGAGCAGTACTTC. The V and J genes are TRBV7-9 and TRBJ2-7; no clear D. The V gene's germline CDR1 is SEHNR and CDR2 FQNEAQ (reference sequence). The CDR3 totals 13 residues. Deletions cut 6 bases from V and 2 bases from J, with 11 bases between. The entire variable domain, with the rest obtained from reference TRBV7-9 and TRBJ2-7, is as follows: DTGVSQNPRHKITKRGQNVTFRCDPISEHNRLYWYRQTLGQGPEFLTYFQNEAQLEKSRLLSDRFSAERPKGSFSTLEIQRTEQGDSAMYLCASRLESTYEQYFGPGTRLTVT.